This T cell receptor beta chain was observed in a study of T cells in Graves' hyperthyroidism and ophthalmopathy. Regions amplified from RNA transcripts were the TCR beta CDR3 regions. The HTBI set primed first-round TCR CDR3 RT-PCR. Via MiXCR, TCRdb re-called the multiplex PCR reads, giving one row per CDR3 protein. The repertoire consists of over 700,000 distinct CDR3 sequences, with approximately 40% occurring once and the leading ten covering less than 40%. Graves' hyperthyroidism qualified as stable when ophthalmopathy did not progress within 18 months. Input material: blood. This receptor was obtained from a woman aged 40-49 years with Graves' hyperthyroidism.

For the CDR3, the DNA is TGTGCCAGCAGCCACCAACCCCCCGACCCGGTTCAATATGGCTACACCTTC. Protein: CASSHQPPDPVQYGYTF. The chain employs TRBV7-9 and TRBJ1-2; D is uncertain. The CDR3 runs to 17 residues. In germline, CDR1 is SEHNR, CDR2 FQNEAQ (reference sequence). The V end was cut by 5 bases, the J end by 5 bases, with 24 bases between. Combining the CDR3 with reference TRBV7-9 and TRBJ1-2 gives the whole variable domain DTGVSQNPRHKITKRGQNVTFRCDPISEHNRLYWYRQTLGQGPEFLTYFQNEAQLEKSRLLSDRFSAERPKGSFSTLEIQRTEQGDSAMYLCASSHQPPDPVQYGYTFGSGTRLTVV.